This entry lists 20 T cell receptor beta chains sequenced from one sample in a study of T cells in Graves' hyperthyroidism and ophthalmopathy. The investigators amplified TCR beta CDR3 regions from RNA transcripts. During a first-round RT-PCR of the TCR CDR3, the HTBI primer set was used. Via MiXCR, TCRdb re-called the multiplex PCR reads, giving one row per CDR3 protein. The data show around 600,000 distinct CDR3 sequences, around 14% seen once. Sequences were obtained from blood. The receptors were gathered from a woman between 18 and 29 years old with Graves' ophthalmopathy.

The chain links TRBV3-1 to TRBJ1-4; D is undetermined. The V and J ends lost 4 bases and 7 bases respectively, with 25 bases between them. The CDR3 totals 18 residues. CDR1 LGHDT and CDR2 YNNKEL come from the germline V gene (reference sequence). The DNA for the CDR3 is TGTGCCAGCAGCCCCCTCCCGGGGAGGGTCGCCGGTGGTGAAAAACTGTTTTTT. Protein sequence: CASSPLPGRVAGGEKLFF.

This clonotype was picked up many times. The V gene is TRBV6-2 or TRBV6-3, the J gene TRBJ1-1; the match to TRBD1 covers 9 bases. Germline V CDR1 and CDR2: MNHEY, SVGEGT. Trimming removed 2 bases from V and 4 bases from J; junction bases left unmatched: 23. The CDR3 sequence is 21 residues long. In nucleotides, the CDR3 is TGTGCCAGCAGTTACCCTCGTCCCGGGACAGGGAAGGGGGCTTCTCGCACTGAAGCTTTCTTT. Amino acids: CASSYPRPGTGKGASRTEAFF.

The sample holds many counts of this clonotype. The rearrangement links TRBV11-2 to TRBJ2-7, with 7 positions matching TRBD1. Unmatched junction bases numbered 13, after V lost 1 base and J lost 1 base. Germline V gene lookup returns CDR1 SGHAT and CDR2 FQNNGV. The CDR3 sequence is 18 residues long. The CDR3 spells CASSLGNLRTGSSYEQYF. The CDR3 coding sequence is TGTGCCAGCAGCTTAGGGAATCTTAGGACAGGTTCTTCCTACGAGCAGTACTTC.

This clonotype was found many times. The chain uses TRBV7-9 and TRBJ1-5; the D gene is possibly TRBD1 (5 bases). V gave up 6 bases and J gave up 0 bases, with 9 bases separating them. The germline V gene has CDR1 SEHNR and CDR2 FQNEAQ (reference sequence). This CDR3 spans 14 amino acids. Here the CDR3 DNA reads TGTGCCAGCAGTTTGGGGGTTAGCAATCAGCCCCAGCATTTT. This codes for CASSLGVSNQPQHF.

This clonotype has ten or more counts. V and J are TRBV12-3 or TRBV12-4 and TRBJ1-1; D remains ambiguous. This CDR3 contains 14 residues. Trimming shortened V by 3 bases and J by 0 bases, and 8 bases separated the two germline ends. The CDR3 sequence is CASSFRVLNTEAFF. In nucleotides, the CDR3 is TGTGCCAGCAGTTTCCGGGTCCTGAACACTGAAGCTTTCTTT.

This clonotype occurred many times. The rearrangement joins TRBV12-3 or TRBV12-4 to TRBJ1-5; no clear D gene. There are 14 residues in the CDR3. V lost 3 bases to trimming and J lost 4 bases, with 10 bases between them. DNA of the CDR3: TGTGCCAGCAGTTTCTCGGGCCGTAATCAGCCCCAGCATTTT. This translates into CASSFSGRNQPQHF.

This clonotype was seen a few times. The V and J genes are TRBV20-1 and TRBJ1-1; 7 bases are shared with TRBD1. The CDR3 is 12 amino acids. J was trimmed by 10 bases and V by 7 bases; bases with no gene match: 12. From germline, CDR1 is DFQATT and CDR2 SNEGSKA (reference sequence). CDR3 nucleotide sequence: TGCAGTGTACCGACAGAAGGGGGCAGAGCTTTCTTT. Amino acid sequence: CSVPTEGGRAFF.

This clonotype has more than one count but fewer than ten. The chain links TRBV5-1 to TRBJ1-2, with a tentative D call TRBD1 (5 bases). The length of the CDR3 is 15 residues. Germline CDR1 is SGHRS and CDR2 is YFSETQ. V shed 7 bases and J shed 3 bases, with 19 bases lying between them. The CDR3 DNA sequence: TGCGCCAGCCTACAGGATCTGGACGCCTACTATGGCTACACCTTC. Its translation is CASLQDLDAYYGYTF.

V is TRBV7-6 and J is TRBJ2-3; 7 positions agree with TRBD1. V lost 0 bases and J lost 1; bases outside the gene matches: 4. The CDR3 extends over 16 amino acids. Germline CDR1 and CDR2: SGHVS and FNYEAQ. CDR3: CASSLAWTGRTDTQYF. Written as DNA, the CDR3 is TGTGCCAGCAGCTTAGCGTGGACAGGTCGCACAGATACGCAGTATTTT. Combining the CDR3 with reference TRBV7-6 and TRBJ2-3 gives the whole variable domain GAGVSQSPRYKVTKRGQDVALRCDPISGHVSLYWYRQALGQGPEFLTYFNYEAQQDKSGLPNDRFSAERPEGSISTLTIQRTEQRDSAMYRCASSLAWTGRTDTQYFGPGTRLTVL.

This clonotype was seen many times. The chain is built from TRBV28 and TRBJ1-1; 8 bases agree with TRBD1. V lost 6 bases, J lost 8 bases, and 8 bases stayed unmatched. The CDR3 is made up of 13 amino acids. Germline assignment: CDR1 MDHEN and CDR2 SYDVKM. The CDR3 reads CASRLRRTGEAFF. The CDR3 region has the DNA TGTGCCAGCAGACTAAGGAGGACAGGGGAAGCTTTCTTT.

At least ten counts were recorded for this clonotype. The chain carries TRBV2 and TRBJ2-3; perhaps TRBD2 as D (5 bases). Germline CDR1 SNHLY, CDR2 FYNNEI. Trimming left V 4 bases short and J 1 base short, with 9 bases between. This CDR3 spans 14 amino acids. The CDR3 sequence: CASSVLSGTDTQYF. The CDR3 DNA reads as TGTGCCAGCAGTGTCCTTAGCGGCACAGATACGCAGTATTTT.

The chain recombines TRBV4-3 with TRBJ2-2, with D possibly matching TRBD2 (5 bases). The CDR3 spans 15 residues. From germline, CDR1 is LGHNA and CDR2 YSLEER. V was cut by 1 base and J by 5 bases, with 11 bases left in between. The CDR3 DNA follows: TGCGCCAGCAGCCAAGGTTTGAGGGTTACCGGGGAGCTGTTTTTT. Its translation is CASSQGLRVTGELFF.

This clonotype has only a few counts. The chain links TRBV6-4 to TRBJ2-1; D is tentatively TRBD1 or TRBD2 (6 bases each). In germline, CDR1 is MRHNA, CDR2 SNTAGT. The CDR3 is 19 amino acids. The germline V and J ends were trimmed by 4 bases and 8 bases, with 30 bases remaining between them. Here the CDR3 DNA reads TGTGCCAGCAGTGTAGGAGGGGGTTTTCCCGGGGCCGGAAGCCATGAGCAGTTCTTC. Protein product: CASSVGGGFPGAGSHEQFF.

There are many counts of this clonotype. In DNA, the CDR3 is TGTGCCAGCAGTGGGAGGCGACAAGCCAAAAACATTCAGTACTTC. This codes for CASSGRRQAKNIQYF. This rearrangement joins TRBV5-6 to TRBJ2-4; possible D gene TRBD2, 6 bases. V was pared by 5 bases and J by 0 bases, with 12 bases between. Germline CDR1 is SGHDT and CDR2 is YYEEEE. This CDR3 is built from 15 residues.

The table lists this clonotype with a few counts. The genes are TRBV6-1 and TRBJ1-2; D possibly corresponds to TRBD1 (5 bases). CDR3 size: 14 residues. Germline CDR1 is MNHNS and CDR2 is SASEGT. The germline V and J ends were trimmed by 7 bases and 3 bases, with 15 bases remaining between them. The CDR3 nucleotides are TGTGCCAGCATACGCGCAGGAGGGGACTATGGCTACACCTTC. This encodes CASIRAGGDYGYTF.

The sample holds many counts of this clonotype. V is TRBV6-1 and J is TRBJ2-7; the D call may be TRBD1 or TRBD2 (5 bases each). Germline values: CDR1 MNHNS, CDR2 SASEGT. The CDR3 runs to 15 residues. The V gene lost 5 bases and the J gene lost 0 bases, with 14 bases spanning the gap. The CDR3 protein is CASSSRDAPSYEQYF. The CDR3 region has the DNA TGTGCCAGCAGTTCCAGGGACGCACCCTCCTACGAGCAGTACTTC.

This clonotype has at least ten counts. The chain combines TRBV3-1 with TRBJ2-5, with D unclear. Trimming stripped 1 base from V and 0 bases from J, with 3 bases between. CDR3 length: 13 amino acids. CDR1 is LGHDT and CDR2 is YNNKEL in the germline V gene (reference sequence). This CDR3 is CASSQANQETQYF. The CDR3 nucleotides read TGTGCCAGCAGCCAAGCCAACCAAGAGACCCAGTACTTC.

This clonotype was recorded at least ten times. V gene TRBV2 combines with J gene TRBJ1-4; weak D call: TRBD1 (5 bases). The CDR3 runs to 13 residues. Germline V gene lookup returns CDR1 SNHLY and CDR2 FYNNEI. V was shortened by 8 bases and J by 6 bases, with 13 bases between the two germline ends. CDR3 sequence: CASRGDSYEKLFF. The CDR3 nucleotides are TGTGCCAGCCGGGGGGATTCGTATGAAAAACTGTTTTTT.

The CDR3 is CASSLGQGRLAFF. CDR3 DNA sequence: TGTGCCAGCTCACTGGGACAGGGACGTTTAGCTTTCTTT. The V and J genes are TRBV18 and TRBJ1-1, with 9 bases lining up with TRBD1. The CDR3 length is 13 residues. Trimming removed 4 bases from V and 10 bases from J; junction bases left unmatched: 7. Per germline, CDR1 KGHSH and CDR2 LQKENI.

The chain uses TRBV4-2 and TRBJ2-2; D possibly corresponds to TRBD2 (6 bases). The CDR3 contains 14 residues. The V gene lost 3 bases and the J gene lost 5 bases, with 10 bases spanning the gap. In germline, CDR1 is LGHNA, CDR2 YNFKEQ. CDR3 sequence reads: CASSQEGRTGELFF. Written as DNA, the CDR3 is TGTGCCAGCAGCCAGGAGGGACGGACCGGGGAGCTGTTTTTT.